This T cell receptor beta chain was obtained from a study of metastatic and nonmetastatic thyroid tumors. On the study more broadly: Repertoires from malignant and benign thyroid patients were compared across blood and tumor or nodule tissue. Overall study results and limits: Reportedly, malignant thyroid tumors had significantly higher TCR beta diversity than benign nodules, in blood and tumor.

Each patient went into thyroid surgery without having received any treatment. This clone was picked up many times. The antigen remains undetermined. Other DNA sequences in this sample translate to the same CDR3. With 5 bases clipped from V and 3 bases from J, the junction kept 4 bases outside the gene matches. Looked up from germline, CDR1 is SGHDN and CDR2 is FVKESK. CDR3 length: 14 amino acids. MiXCR reprocessed the PCR reads for TCRdb. The top ten hold around 12% of the sample, which has tens of thousands of clones, 20% to 30% seen once. The V call is TRBV14, the J call TRBJ2-7; 10 positions match TRBD1. The clonotype originates from a male donor with papillary thyroid cancer or a benign thyroid nodule (not recorded which). Some clones in this sample may be carry-over from other donors' samples. The sample consisted of tumor tissue. The CDR3 DNA follows: TGTGCCAGCAGCTCGGGACAGGGGATCTACGAGCAGTACTTC. Protein: CASSSGQGIYEQYF.